The present T cell receptor (beta chain) was sequenced within a study of blood T cells in healthy people across ages. Around 10 milliliters of peripheral blood were drawn from each donor. A second about 6 to 12 cycle PCR used barcoded and J-beta primers. Tagging of each cDNA molecule was performed by a template-switch adaptor with 12 random nucleotides. Researchers report that each sample yielded at least 3 million CDR3-containing paired-end reads. TCRdb processed the 5' RACE reads anew with MiXCR; each CDR3 protein has one entry. In the table there are approximately 820,000 distinct CDR3 sequences, under 55% of which are singletons. The CDR3 spans 13 residues. The V gene end was trimmed by 8 bases and the J gene end by 7 bases; junction bases not matched to a gene: 5. Germline V gene sequence: CDR1 MNHEY, CDR2 SVGEGT.

What was sequenced was blood. The TCR originated in a man aged 60 to 75 in good health. J is TRBJ2-1 and V is TRBV6-2 or TRBV6-3; 10 bases align to TRBD2. In nucleotides, the CDR3 is TGTGCCAGCGAAATACTAGCGGGGAATGAGCAGTTCTTC. This encodes CASEILAGNEQFF.